Below are 15 T cell receptor beta chains sequenced from a single sample in a study of T cell responses to AZD1222 COVID-19 vaccine. Clones were sequenced by immunoSEQ multiplex PCR, and TCRdb holds only the in-frame ones, with some missing. The table has under 90,000 clones, 83% seen once. The source material was peripheral blood, sampled 28 days after the second AZD1222 dose. These TCRs come from an adult who received the AZD1222 COVID-19 vaccine.

The chain couples TRBV19 to TRBJ1-4; D may be TRBD1 (6 bases). The germline CDR1 and CDR2 sequences are LNHDA and SQIVND (reference sequence). The CDR3 totals 15 residues. Trimming cost V 5 bases and J 8 bases, with 18 bases left between them. The chain's CDR3 is CASSSADSNGEKLFF. DNA of the CDR3: TGTGCCAGTAGTTCCGCGGACAGCAATGGGGAAAAACTGTTTTTT.

The genes are TRBV28 and TRBJ1-4, with 8 bases lining up with TRBD1. The CDR3 length is 15 residues. V was clipped by 8 bases and J by 7 bases; unmatched bases: 12. Germline lookup yields CDR1 MDHEN and CDR2 SYDVKM. This CDR3 reads CASSFVWTGSEKLFF. The CDR3 nucleotides are TGTGCCAGCTCTTTCGTATGGACAGGGAGTGAAAAACTGTTTTTT.

This clone was seen once. The gene calls are TRBV28 and TRBJ1-1; 11 nucleotides match TRBD1. J gave up 0 bases and V 4 bases, and 10 bases lay outside the gene matches. Germline values: CDR1 MDHEN, CDR2 SYDVKM. The CDR3 is 18 amino acids. The CDR3 region has the DNA TGTGCCAGCAGTTCCTCGTCAAGGACAGGGGGCTTGAACACTGAAGCTTTCTTT. Translating gives CASSSSSRTGGLNTEAFF.

The genes are TRBV28 and TRBJ1-1; D gene unclear. CDR1 and CDR2 from the germline V gene are MDHEN and SYDVKM. V shed 4 bases and J shed 3 bases, with 36 bases lying between them. This CDR3 spans 22 amino acids. DNA of the CDR3: TGTGCCAGCAGTTCATTCCATCCCGTCGGGCAGGCCCTAGGTCAGAGTGACACTGAAGCTTTCTTT. Translating it yields CASSSFHPVGQALGQSDTEAFF.

The chain recombines TRBV24-1 with TRBJ2-7, with 12 positions matching TRBD1. The V gene end was trimmed by 10 bases and the J gene end by 4 bases; junction bases not matched to a gene: 7. The CDR3 sequence is 14 residues long. Per germline, CDR1 KGHDR and CDR2 SFDVKD. The CDR3 region has the DNA TGTGCCACACGGGACAGGGGGCGTTTTTACGAGCAGTACTTC. As protein: CATRDRGRFYEQYF.

J is TRBJ1-2 and V is TRBV30, with D perhaps TRBD1 (5 bases). The V gene lost 8 bases and the J gene lost 5 bases, with 15 bases spanning the gap. The CDR3 has 12 residues. The V gene's germline CDR1 is GTSNPN and CDR2 SVGIG (reference sequence). CDR3 nucleotides: TGTGCCACCACCGGGACCTCTTATGGCTACACCTTC. Translated: CATTGTSYGYTF.

The J gene is TRBJ2-1, the V gene TRBV4-3; possibly TRBD1 for D (6 bases). The CDR3 length is 15 residues. With 4 bases removed from V and 7 bases from J, the gap between germline ends came to 17 bases. Per the germline V gene, CDR1 is LGHNA and CDR2 is YSLEER. Written as DNA, the CDR3 is TGCGCCAGCAGCCGTAGACTTGGAACAGGGAATGAGCAGTTCTTC. Residues: CASSRRLGTGNEQFF.

The chain combines TRBV2 with TRBJ1-1, with TRBD1 identical over 10 bases. The germline CDR1 and CDR2 sequences are SNHLY and FYNNEI. The CDR3 sequence is 16 residues long. After removal of 1 base from V and 5 bases from J, the junction contained 7 bases not matched to a gene. CDR3 protein: CASSEVRDRGGTEAFF. CDR3 coding DNA: TGTGCCAGCAGTGAAGTGCGGGACAGGGGAGGGACTGAAGCTTTCTTT.

This rearrangement joins TRBV6-2 or TRBV6-3 to TRBJ2-3; no firm D call. Deletions cut 2 bases from V and 4 bases from J, with 7 bases between. The CDR3 runs to 13 residues. CDR1 is MNHEY, CDR2 SVGEGT, per germline. The CDR3: CASSYPTSDTQYF. Here the CDR3 DNA reads TGTGCCAGCAGTTACCCAACATCAGATACGCAGTATTTT.

This rearrangement joins TRBV11-3 to TRBJ2-3, with 10 positions matching TRBD1. Germline CDR1 reads SGHNT; CDR2 reads YENEEA. The CDR3 runs to 19 residues. Unmatched junction bases numbered 14, after V lost 5 bases and J lost 0 bases. This CDR3 is CASSLSGTGVGSSTDTQYF. CDR3 sequence (DNA): TGTGCCAGCAGCCTCTCCGGGACAGGGGTCGGATCTAGCACAGATACGCAGTATTTT.

In the case of this clone: A read error may produce the germline difference seen at one junction end. The chain combines TRBV5-1 with TRBJ2-7; D may correspond to TRBD1 or TRBD2 (5 bases each). Germline CDR1 and CDR2: SGHRS and YFSETQ. The CDR3 is 16 residues long. Here the CDR3 DNA reads TGCGCCAGCAGTTTGGGGGTCGGTAGCCCCCTCTACGAGCAGTACTTC. Its protein product is CASSLGVGSPLYEQYF.

V usage is TRBV5-1 and J usage is TRBJ1-1, with unresolved D. Trimming took off 4 bases at V and 0 bases at J, with 10 bases between the two ends. CDR1 and CDR2 (germline): SGHRS, YFSETQ. There are 14 residues in the CDR3. Written as DNA, the CDR3 is TGCGCCAGCAGCCCGATGCCCGTGAACACTGAAGCTTTCTTT. Translated: CASSPMPVNTEAFF.

This rearrangement joins TRBV5-1 to TRBJ2-1; a possible D gene is TRBD2 (5 bases). CDR3 length: 13 amino acids. Trimming removed 4 bases from V and 7 bases from J, with 12 bases in between. CDR1 is SGHRS and CDR2 is YFSETQ in the germline V gene. The CDR3 DNA reads as TGCGCCAGCAGCCCCCGCCCGGGGAATGAGCAGTTCTTC. It codes for CASSPRPGNEQFF. Filled out from reference TRBV5-1 and TRBJ2-1, the complete variable domain reads KAGVTQTPRYLIKTRGQQVTLSCSPISGHRSVSWYQQTPGQGLQFLFEYFSETQRNKGNFPGRFSGRQFSNSRSEMNVSTLELGDSALYLCASSPRPGNEQFFGPGTRLTVL.

The chain carries TRBV9 and TRBJ2-7; 9 bases fit TRBD1. The CDR3 consists of 14 residues. CDR1 SGDLS and CDR2 YYNGEE come from the germline V gene. V shed 0 bases and J 7 bases; nucleotides not matched to a gene: 5. The CDR3 spells CASSVDRGPREQYF. For the CDR3, the DNA is TGTGCCAGCAGCGTAGACAGGGGGCCCCGAGAGCAGTACTTC.

The V gene is TRBV15, the J gene TRBJ1-5; TRBD1 matches at 7 bases. CDR3 length: 16 residues. The ends lost 5 bases at V and 2 bases at J; junction bases unmatched: 9. Per the germline V gene, CDR1 is LNHNV and CDR2 is YYDKDF (reference sequence). As DNA, the CDR3 is TGTGCCACCAGCGAGGGAGGGGGCTATGGCAATCAGCCCCAGCATTTT. This translates into CATSEGGGYGNQPQHF.